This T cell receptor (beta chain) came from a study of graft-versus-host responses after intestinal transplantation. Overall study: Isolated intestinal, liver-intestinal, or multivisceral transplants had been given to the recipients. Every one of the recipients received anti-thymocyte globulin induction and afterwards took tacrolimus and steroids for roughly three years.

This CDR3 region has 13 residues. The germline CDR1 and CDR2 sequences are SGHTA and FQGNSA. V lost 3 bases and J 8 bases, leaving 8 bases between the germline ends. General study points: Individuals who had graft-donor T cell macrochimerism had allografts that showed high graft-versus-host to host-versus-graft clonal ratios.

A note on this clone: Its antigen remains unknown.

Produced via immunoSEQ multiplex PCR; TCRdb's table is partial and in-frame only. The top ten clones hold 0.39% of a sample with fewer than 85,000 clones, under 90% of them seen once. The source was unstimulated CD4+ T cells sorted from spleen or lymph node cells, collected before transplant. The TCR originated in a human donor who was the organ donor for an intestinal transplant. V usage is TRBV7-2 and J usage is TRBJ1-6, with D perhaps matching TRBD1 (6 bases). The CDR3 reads CASSFPGDSPLHF. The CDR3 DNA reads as TGTGCCAGCAGCTTCCCAGGGGATTCACCCCTCCACTTT.